Here is one TCR beta chain with its context. In the source study's methods: By means of reference gene primer amplification, nucleated cell counts were estimated. The data were produced by immunoSEQ multiplex PCR, yet TCRdb's version contains in-frame clones alone and is incomplete. The V and J calls and clone size were taken over from that table, and D and trimming were inferred from the DNA. In the table there are about 76,000 clones, approximately 86% of which are singletons. CDR1 is SGHRS, CDR2 YFSETQ, per germline. V shed 4 bases, J shed 6 bases, and the junction held 10 bases outside the gene matches. This CDR3 comprises 16 residues. This entry is derived from a study of blood T cell repertoires in COVID-19. In the study overall: From the United States, Italy and Spain came samples of acute and convalescent COVID-19. The cDNA or gDNA used as material had been derived from T cells, B-cell-depleted T cells, or PBMCs.

This chain connects TRBV5-1 to TRBJ2-3, with 11 bases that match TRBD2. Sequencing input: peripheral blood. The receptor was isolated from a human donor in a cohort sampled during active COVID-19. The CDR3 sequence: CASSPFIAGGRDTQYF. In DNA, the CDR3 is TGCGCCAGCAGCCCATTCATAGCGGGAGGGCGGGATACGCAGTATTTT.